This TCR beta chain was sequenced during a study of cytomegalovirus exposure and HLA in healthy donors. Notes on this clone: Its antigen is currently unknown.

Libraries were prepared by immunoSEQ multiplex PCR; TCRdb keeps only in-frame clonotypes and omits some of them. The sample has 150,000 to 200,000 clones; roughly 84% are singletons. The germline gives CDR1 SQVTM, CDR2 ANQGSEA. Between the trimmed V and J ends, which lost 7 bases and 1 base, there was a span of 12 bases. This CDR3 spans 13 amino acids. The study's findings and limits: Generally TCR sequences proved uncommon, though certain public TCRs appeared in numerous donors.

Sequencing was performed on PBMCs. The V gene is TRBV29-1, the J gene TRBJ2-3; D not resolved. The clonotype comes from a man between 18 and 35 years old in good health and CMV-seropositive. This CDR3 is CSALVAGTDTQYF. CDR3 DNA sequence: TGCAGCGCCCTCGTGGCGGGCACAGATACGCAGTATTTT.